The T cell receptor (beta chain) described here comes from a study of blood T cell repertoires in COVID-19. Study as a whole: The samples span acute and convalescent COVID-19 from the United States, Italy and Spain.

Ages ranged from about 18 to 90 years, with residence in about two dozen US areas. As handled by the study authors: Counts of nucleated cells, estimated from reference gene primer amplification, were obtained. Assay used: immunoSEQ multiplex PCR; TCRdb lists only in-frame clones, some missing. V, J and clone size are those of that table, while D and trimming were read from the DNA. The table has 150,000 to 200,000 clones, approximately 80% seen once. The V gene's germline CDR1 is LGHNA and CDR2 YNFKEQ. This CDR3 is 14 amino acids long. V gave up 4 bases and J gave up 8 bases, with 17 bases separating them.

Specimen: PBMCs or T cells enriched from blood (not recorded which). The clonotype originates from a man aged 50 or older who had recovered from COVID-19. This chain connects TRBV4-2 to TRBJ1-1; D possibly corresponds to TRBD1 (6 bases). CDR3 in DNA: TGTGCCAGCAGCCGCACCGGGACACTCACCGAAGCTTTCTTT. Translated: CASSRTGTLTEAFF.